This T cell receptor beta chain was retrieved from a study of CD8 T cells in Susac syndrome. CDR3 size: 14 residues. Germline CDR1 MRHNA, CDR2 SNTAGT. Trimming took 0 bases from V and 10 from J, leaving 15 bases between them. CD8+ and CD4+ T cells from blood underwent TCR beta sequencing. The control participants were healthy donors, and these controls were matched with respect to both age and sex. It was negative isolation that provided the CD8+ and CD4+ T cells, whereas TEMRA cells were enriched by FACS. The RNA, 0.5 to 1 ug, was put through reverse transcription using random hexamers. The CDR3 of TCR beta was amplified by immunoSEQ multiplex PCR across 54 Vbeta and 13 Jbeta. TCRdb re-derived calls from the immunoSEQ multiplex PCR reads in MiXCR, one entry per CDR3 protein. This table holds around 59,000 distinct CDR3 sequences, around 94% found once.

This TCR came from a human donor in good health. The V and J genes are TRBV6-4 and TRBJ1-1; a weak D match, TRBD1 (6 bases). Sequenced: CD8+ T cells from PBMCs. The CDR3 region has the DNA TGTGCCAGCAGTGACTCTGGGGCAGGGGAACGAGCTTTCTTT. Translating it yields CASSDSGAGERAFF.